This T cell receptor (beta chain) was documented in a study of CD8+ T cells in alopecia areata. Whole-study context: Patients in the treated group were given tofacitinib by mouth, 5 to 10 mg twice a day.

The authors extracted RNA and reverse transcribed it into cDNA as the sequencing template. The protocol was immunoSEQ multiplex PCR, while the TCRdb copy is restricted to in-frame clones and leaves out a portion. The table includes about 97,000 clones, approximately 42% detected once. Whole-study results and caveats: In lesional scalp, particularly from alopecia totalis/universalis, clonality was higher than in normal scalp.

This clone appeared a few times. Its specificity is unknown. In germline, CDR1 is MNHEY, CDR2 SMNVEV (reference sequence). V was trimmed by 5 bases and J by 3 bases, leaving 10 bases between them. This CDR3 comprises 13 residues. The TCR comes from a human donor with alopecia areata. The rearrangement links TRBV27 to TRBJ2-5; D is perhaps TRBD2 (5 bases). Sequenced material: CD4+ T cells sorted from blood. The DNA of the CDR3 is TGTGCCAGCAGTCCGGGAATCGAAGAGACCCAGTACTTC. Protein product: CASSPGIEETQYF.